A selection of T cell receptor beta chains follows, all from one sample in a study of T cells expressing NK-cell markers. TCRdb reprocessed the 5' RACE reads and reports one entry per CDR3 protein, with no DNA. This sample lists 350,000 to 450,000 distinct CDR3 sequences; its ten largest clones have around 5.2%. The specimen sequenced was blood T cells: a sorted CD56 or NKG2C T cell subset, CD4+ or CD8+ T cells, or bulk PBMC T cells (not recorded which). Receptors were obtained from a man aged 18 to 70 in good health. Both conserved end residues are part of each CDR3.

j_gene	v_gene	CDR3aa
TRBJ2-3	TRBV5-1	CASSLVAGGPGSDTQYF
TRBJ1-1	TRBV19	CASSRGGTEAFF
TRBJ1-2	TRBV10-2	CASSPRATNYGYTF
TRBJ1-4	TRBV20-1	CSAREGSGNEKLFF
TRBJ1-1	TRBV20-1	CSASFPDGLREAFF
TRBJ2-5	TRBV3-1	CASLSASRTKTQYF
TRBJ2-3	TRBV6-4	CATRGGSATDTQYF
TRBJ2-1	TRBV18	CASSPPTSGGNEQFF
TRBJ1-1	TRBV6-1	CASTTGGEAFF
TRBJ2-7	TRBV5-5	CASTPPRGSYEQYF
TRBJ2-3	TRBV3-1	CASSQLVLAGGSNTQYF
TRBJ2-3	TRBV5-6	CASSPILGTDTQYF
TRBJ2-3	TRBV6-1	CASRGRGGLEDTQYF
TRBJ2-5	TRBV7-9	CASSPRLAGDRETQYF
TRBJ2-2	TRBV5-4	CASSLSGTSKTGELFF
TRBJ2-2	TRBV3-1	CASSQLRGELFF
TRBJ1-4	TRBV21-1	CASTMDRRGGEKLFF
TRBJ1-2	TRBV25-1	CASSDGRQGFYGYTF
TRBJ2-2	TRBV30	CAWGKTGAGELFF